The next 22 T cell receptor beta chains were all read from a single sample in a study of cytomegalovirus exposure and HLA in healthy donors. 60 Vbeta and 13 Jbeta primers were used in PCR. Sequencing used immunoSEQ multiplex PCR; TCRdb keeps in-frame clones, though not all of them. This sample yields hundreds of thousands of clones, of which roughly 80% are seen a single time; roughly 3.1% belongs to the top ten. The sample consisted of PBMCs. The receptors come from a young man in good health and CMV-seronegative.

The chain is built from TRBV4-3 and TRBJ1-4; D possibly corresponds to TRBD1 (5 bases). This CDR3 spans 16 amino acids. The V gene lost 0 bases and the J gene lost 0 bases, with 8 bases spanning the gap. The germline V gene encodes CDR1 LGHNA and CDR2 YSLEER. CDR3 in amino acids: CASSQEGPSTNEKLFF. The CDR3 DNA reads TGCGCCAGCAGCCAAGAGGGGCCTTCAACTAATGAAAAACTGTTTTTT.

The chain is built from TRBV6-6 and TRBJ2-7; 7 bases fit TRBD1. Germline-derived CDR1 and CDR2 are MNHNY and SVGAGI (reference sequence). The CDR3 has 12 amino acids. V trimming: 5 bases; J trimming: 6 bases; junction bases outside the gene matches: 4. CDR3 bases: TGTGCCAGCAGTCACAGGGGCGGCGAGCAGTACTTC. Translated: CASSHRGGEQYF.

V is TRBV6-6 and J is TRBJ2-5; D may be TRBD1 (6 bases). The V gene lost 5 bases and the J gene lost 2 bases, with 15 bases spanning the gap. CDR1 MNHNY and CDR2 SVGAGI come from the germline V gene (reference sequence). The CDR3 has 15 amino acids. CDR3 in DNA: TGTGCCAGCAGTCTCCCCGGGACAAGTCAAGAGACCCAGTACTTC. Protein sequence: CASSLPGTSQETQYF.

The chain carries TRBV11-3 and TRBJ2-7; D call uncertain. This CDR3 is 13 amino acids long. CDR1 is SGHNT, CDR2 YENEEA, per germline. V shed 1 base and J shed 2 bases, with 6 bases lying between them. The DNA of the CDR3 is TGTGCCAGCAGCTTAGGGGCCACCTACGAGCAGTACTTC. Amino acid sequence: CASSLGATYEQYF. The full variable domain, in which reference TRBV11-3 and TRBJ2-7 provide the parts outside the CDR3, is EAGVVQSPRYKIIEKKQPVAFWCNPISGHNTLYWYLQNLGQGPELLIRYENEEAVDDSQLPKDRFSAERLKGVDSTLKIQPAELGDSAVYLCASSLGATYEQYFGPGTRLTVT.

This clone has only one observation. The chain has TRBV6-1 and TRBJ2-5; 9 bases line up with TRBD1. The DNA end is a closer match to TRBJ2-7, so the J assignment may be wrong. Germline V gene lookup returns CDR1 MNHNS and CDR2 SASEGT. This CDR3 is 15 amino acids long. The CDR3 spells CASSEGQGGPYEQYF. DNA for the CDR3: TGTGCCAGCAGTGAAGGACAGGGGGGCCCCTACGAGCAGTACTTC.

The genes are TRBV10-3 and TRBJ2-7, with 11 bases lining up with TRBD1. The CDR3 totals 15 residues. The junction had 7 bases not matched to a gene; V was cut back by 7 bases and J by 2 bases. In germline, CDR1 is ENHRY, CDR2 SYGVKD. The CDR3 spells CAINPGQGAPYEQYF. The CDR3 DNA follows: TGTGCCATCAATCCAGGACAGGGGGCCCCCTACGAGCAGTACTTC.

This clone was counted a single time. The chain carries TRBV19 and TRBJ1-1; 7 nucleotides match TRBD1. Trimming took 4 bases from V and 2 from J; bases not matched to a gene: 7. The CDR3 sequence is 15 residues long. Looked up from germline, CDR1 is LNHDA and CDR2 is SQIVND (reference sequence). In DNA, the CDR3 is TGTGCCAGTAGTAAGAGACAGGGTCTCAACACTGAAGCTTTCTTT. Translating it yields CASSKRQGLNTEAFF.

Here the CDR3 DNA reads TGTGCCAGCAGTGAATTGGTCCAGGGGGCGCGGAATGAGCAGTTCTTC. Residues: CASSELVQGARNEQFF. The J gene is TRBJ2-1, the V gene TRBV25-1; 8 positions agree with TRBD1. The V segment lost 1 base and the J segment 7 bases; nucleotides outside the gene matches: 9. Germline lookup yields CDR1 MGHDK and CDR2 SYGVNS. CDR3 length: 16 residues.

The chain recombines TRBV19 with TRBJ1-5; TRBD1 agrees at 10 bases. The junction had 1 base not matched to a gene; V was cut back by 1 base and J by 4 bases. Germline V gene data show CDR1 as LNHDA and CDR2 as SQIVND (reference sequence). This CDR3 is built from 15 residues. Written as DNA, the CDR3 is TGTGCCAGTAGTATAGGACAGGGGGCTAATCAGCCCCAGCATTTT. Translated: CASSIGQGANQPQHF.

The chain is built from TRBV7-6 and TRBJ2-5, with 10 bases fitting TRBD1. Germline loops: CDR1 SGHVS, CDR2 FNYEAQ. The CDR3 is made up of 15 amino acids. The V gene end was trimmed by 5 bases and the J gene end by 2 bases; junction bases not matched to a gene: 5. CDR3: CASSKDRGMQETQYF. The CDR3, as DNA: TGTGCCAGCAGCAAGGACAGGGGGATGCAAGAGACCCAGTACTTC.

The chain employs TRBV5-1 and TRBJ1-1; D gene unclear. The CDR3 totals 13 residues. CDR1 is SGHRS and CDR2 is YFSETQ in the germline V gene. V dropped 6 bases and J dropped 0 bases, with 9 bases sitting between them. The CDR3: CASTEDMNTEAFF. The DNA for the CDR3 is TGCGCCAGCACCGAGGATATGAACACTGAAGCTTTCTTT.

This clone appeared a few times. The chain recombines TRBV19 with TRBJ2-1; TRBD2 aligns across 7 bases. After removal of 2 bases from V and 6 bases from J, the junction contained 4 bases not matched to a gene. The CDR3 loop spans 14 amino acids. Germline lookup yields CDR1 LNHDA and CDR2 SQIVND (reference sequence). The CDR3 loop is CASSIRGGGNEQFF. In DNA form, the CDR3 reads TGTGCCAGTAGTATAAGGGGCGGGGGCAATGAGCAGTTCTTC. Full variable domain (remainder filled in from reference TRBV19 and TRBJ2-1): DGGITQSPKYLFRKEGQNVTLSCEQNLNHDAMYWYRQDPGQGLRLIYYSQIVNDFQKGDIAEGYSVSREKKESFPLTVTSAQKNPTAFYLCASSIRGGGNEQFFGPGTRLTVL.

In its sample, this clone was seen once. The chain has TRBV28 and TRBJ2-7, with 8 bases fitting TRBD1. Germline V gene lookup returns CDR1 MDHEN and CDR2 SYDVKM. J lost 11 bases, V lost 6 bases, and 18 bases had no gene match. CDR3 size: 15 residues. The CDR3 bases are TGTGCCAGCAGCCTCGGGCCCGACAGGGGTGGTTTGGAGTACTTC. Translating gives CASSLGPDRGGLEYF. Supplemented by reference TRBV28 and TRBJ2-7, the full variable domain reads DVKVTQSSRYLVKRTGEKVFLECVQDMDHENMFWYRQDPGLGLRLIYFSYDVKMKEKGDIPEGYSVSREKKERFSLILESASTNQTSMYLCASSLGPDRGGLEYFGPGTRLTVT.

This chain connects TRBV19 to TRBJ2-7; TRBD1 aligns across 7 bases. The length of the CDR3 is 15 residues. With 1 base clipped from V and 0 bases from J, the junction kept 3 bases outside the gene matches. Per germline, CDR1 LNHDA and CDR2 SQIVND (reference sequence). The CDR3 sequence is CASSIAQGVSYEQYF. The CDR3 DNA reads as TGTGCCAGTAGTATAGCGCAGGGGGTCTCCTACGAGCAGTACTTC.

The chain joins TRBV18 to TRBJ1-2; possible D gene TRBD1, 6 bases. This CDR3 is built from 16 residues. Trimming pared 3 bases from V and 7 bases from J, leaving 21 bases between. Germline CDR1 KGHSH, CDR2 LQKENI. CDR3 nucleotides: TGTGCCAGCTCACCGGGGATTGGACAGAGGGGTTTTGGCTACACCTTC. Translation: CASSPGIGQRGFGYTF.

V and J are TRBV13 and TRBJ2-7, with TRBD2 matching over 7 bases. The CDR3 has 14 amino acids. Germline loops: CDR1 PRHDT, CDR2 FYEKMQ (reference sequence). V lost 2 bases, J lost 4 bases, and 5 bases stayed unmatched. Here the CDR3 DNA reads TGTGCCAGCAGCTTATTTGGGGGGGGGTACGAGCAGTACTTC. It yields the protein CASSLFGGGYEQYF.

This clone was seen only a few times. Here the CDR3 reads CASSYGPTTNEKLFF. The DNA for the CDR3 is TGTGCCAGCAGTTACGGCCCGACAACTAATGAAAAACTGTTTTTT. The V gene is TRBV6-6, the J gene TRBJ1-4; D not resolved. The CDR3 is 15 amino acids. Looked up from germline, CDR1 is MNHNY and CDR2 is SVGAGI (reference sequence). Trimming took off 2 bases at V and 0 bases at J, with 7 bases between the two ends.

The CDR3 spells CATSPRGYEQYF. CDR3 bases: TGTGCCACCAGCCCCAGGGGATACGAGCAGTACTTC. The rearrangement links TRBV15 to TRBJ2-7; perhaps TRBD1 as D (6 bases). The CDR3 runs to 12 residues. Per the germline V gene, CDR1 is LNHNV and CDR2 is YYDKDF (reference sequence). The V end lost 5 bases, the J end lost 4 bases, and 9 bases lay between the germline ends.

The genes are TRBV5-1 and TRBJ2-7; TRBD2 is a possible D gene (5 bases). The CDR3 sequence is 11 residues long. Per germline, CDR1 SGHRS and CDR2 YFSETQ. Trimming took off 8 bases at V and 7 bases at J, with 13 bases between the two ends. For the CDR3, the DNA is TGCGCCAGTGGACCTTCGGGAGAGCAGTACTTC. Translated, it gives CASGPSGEQYF.

The V call is TRBV5-4, the J call TRBJ1-1; D is perhaps TRBD1 (5 bases). CDR1 is SGHNT and CDR2 is YYREEE in the germline V gene (reference sequence). The CDR3 is made up of 15 amino acids. Trimming removed 1 base from V and 0 bases from J, with 10 bases in between. The CDR3 loop is CASSLSRGVNTEAFF. In nucleotides, the CDR3 is TGTGCCAGCAGCTTGTCTCGGGGGGTGAACACTGAAGCTTTCTTT.

The chain links TRBV5-1 to TRBJ1-1; D is perhaps TRBD1 (5 bases). CDR1 and CDR2 (germline): SGHRS, YFSETQ. The CDR3 contains 14 residues. V lost 4 bases and J lost 0, with 10 bases in between. The CDR3 reads CASSLQGVNTEAFF. In nucleotides, the CDR3 is TGCGCCAGCAGCCTGCAGGGCGTGAACACTGAAGCTTTCTTT.

The chain carries TRBV9 and TRBJ2-5; D possibly uses TRBD1 or TRBD2 (6 bases each). CDR3 size: 14 residues. Trimming took 4 bases from V and 1 from J, leaving 11 bases between them. Per germline, CDR1 SGDLS and CDR2 YYNGEE. CDR3 protein: CASSLGGGQETQYF. DNA for the CDR3: TGTGCCAGCAGCTTAGGAGGGGGCCAAGAGACCCAGTACTTC.